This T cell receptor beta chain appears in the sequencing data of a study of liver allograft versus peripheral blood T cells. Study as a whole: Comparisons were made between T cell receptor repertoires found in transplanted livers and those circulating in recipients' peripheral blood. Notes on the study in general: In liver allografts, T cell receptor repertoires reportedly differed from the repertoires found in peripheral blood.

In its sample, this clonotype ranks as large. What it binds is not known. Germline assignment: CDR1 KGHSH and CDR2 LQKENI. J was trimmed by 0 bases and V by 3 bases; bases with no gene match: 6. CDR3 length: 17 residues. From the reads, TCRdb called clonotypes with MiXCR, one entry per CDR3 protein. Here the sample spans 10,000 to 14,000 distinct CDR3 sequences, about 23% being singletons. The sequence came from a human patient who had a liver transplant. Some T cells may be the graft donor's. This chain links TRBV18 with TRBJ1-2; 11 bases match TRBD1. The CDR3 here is CASSPYGQGATNYGYTF. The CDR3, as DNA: TGTGCCAGCTCACCTTATGGACAGGGGGCGACTAACTATGGCTACACCTTC.